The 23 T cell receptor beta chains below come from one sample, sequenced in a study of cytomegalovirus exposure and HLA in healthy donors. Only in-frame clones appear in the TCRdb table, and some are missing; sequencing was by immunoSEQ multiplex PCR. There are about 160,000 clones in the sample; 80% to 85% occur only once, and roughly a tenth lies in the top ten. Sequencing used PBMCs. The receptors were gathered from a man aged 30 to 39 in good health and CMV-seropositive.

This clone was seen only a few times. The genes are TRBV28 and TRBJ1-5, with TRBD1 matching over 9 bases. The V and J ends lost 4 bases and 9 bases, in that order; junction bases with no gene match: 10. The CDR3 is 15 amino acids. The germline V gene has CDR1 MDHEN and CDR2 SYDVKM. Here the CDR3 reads CASSSTGGMGVPQHF. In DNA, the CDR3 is TGTGCCAGCAGTTCGACAGGGGGAATGGGGGTGCCCCAGCATTTT.

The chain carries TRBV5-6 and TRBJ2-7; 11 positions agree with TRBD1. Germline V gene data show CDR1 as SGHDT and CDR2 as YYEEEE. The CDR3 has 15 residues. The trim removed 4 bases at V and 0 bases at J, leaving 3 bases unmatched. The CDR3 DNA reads TGTGCCAGCAGCCCAGGGACAGGGGGCTCCTACGAGCAGTACTTC. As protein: CASSPGTGGSYEQYF. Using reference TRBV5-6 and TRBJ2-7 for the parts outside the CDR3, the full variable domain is DAGVTQSPTHLIKTRGQQVTLRCSPKSGHDTVSWYQQALGQGPQFIFQYYEEEERQRGNFPDRFSGHQFPNYSSELNVNALLLGDSALYLCASSPGTGGSYEQYFGPGTRLTVT.

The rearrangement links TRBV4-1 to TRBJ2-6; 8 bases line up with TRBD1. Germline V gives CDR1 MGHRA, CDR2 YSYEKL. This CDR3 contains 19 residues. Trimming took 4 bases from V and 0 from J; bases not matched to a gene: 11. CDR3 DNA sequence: TGCGCCAGCAGCCCCCGCCGGGACAGGTTCCTCTCTGGGGCCAACGTCCTGACTTTC. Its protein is CASSPRRDRFLSGANVLTF.

The CDR3 nucleotides read TGTGCCAGCAGCTCCTCCCGCGCTAGCTTGGCCTACAATGAGCAGTTCTTC. Translated: CASSSSRASLAYNEQFF. This chain uses TRBV7-3 with TRBJ2-1, with D possibly TRBD2 on 5 matching bases. This CDR3 spans 17 amino acids. In germline, CDR1 is SGHTA, CDR2 FQGTGA. Deletions cut 4 bases from V and 2 bases from J, with 18 bases between.

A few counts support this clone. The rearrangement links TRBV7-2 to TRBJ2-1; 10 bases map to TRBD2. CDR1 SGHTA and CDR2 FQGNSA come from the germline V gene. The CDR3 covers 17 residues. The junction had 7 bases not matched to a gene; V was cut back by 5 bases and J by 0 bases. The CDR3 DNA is TGTGCCAGCAGCCATAGACTAGCGGGCCTCTCCTACAATGAGCAGTTCTTC. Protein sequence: CASSHRLAGLSYNEQFF.

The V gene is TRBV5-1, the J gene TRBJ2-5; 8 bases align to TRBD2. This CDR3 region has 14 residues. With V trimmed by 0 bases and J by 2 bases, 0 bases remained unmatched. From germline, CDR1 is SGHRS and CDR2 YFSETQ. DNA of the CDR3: TGCGCCAGCAGCTTGGGACTAGCGCAAGAGACCCAGTACTTC. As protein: CASSLGLAQETQYF.

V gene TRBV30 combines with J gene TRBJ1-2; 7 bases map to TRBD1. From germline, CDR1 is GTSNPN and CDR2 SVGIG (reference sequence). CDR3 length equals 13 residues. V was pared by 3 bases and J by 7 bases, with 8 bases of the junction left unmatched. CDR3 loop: CAWSQNTGVGYTF. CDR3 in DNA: TGTGCCTGGAGCCAAAATACAGGGGTTGGCTACACCTTC. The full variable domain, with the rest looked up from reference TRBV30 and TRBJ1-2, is SQTIHQWPATLVQPVGSPLSLECTVEGTSNPNLYWYRQAAGRGLQLLFYSVGIGQISSEVPQNLSASRPQDRQFILSSKKLLLSDSGFYLCAWSQNTGVGYTFGSGTRLTVV.

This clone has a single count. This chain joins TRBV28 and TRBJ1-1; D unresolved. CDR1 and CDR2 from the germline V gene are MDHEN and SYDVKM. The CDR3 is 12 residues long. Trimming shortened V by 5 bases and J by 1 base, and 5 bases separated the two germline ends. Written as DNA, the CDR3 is TGTGCCAGCAGTCTAGGGAACACTGAAGCTTTCTTT. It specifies CASSLGNTEAFF.

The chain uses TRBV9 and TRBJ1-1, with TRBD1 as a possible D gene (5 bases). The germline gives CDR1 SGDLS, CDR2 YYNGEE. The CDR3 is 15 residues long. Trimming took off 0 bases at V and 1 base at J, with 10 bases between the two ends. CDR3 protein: CASSVGVGENTEAFF. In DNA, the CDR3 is TGTGCCAGCAGCGTAGGGGTAGGGGAGAACACTGAAGCTTTCTTT.

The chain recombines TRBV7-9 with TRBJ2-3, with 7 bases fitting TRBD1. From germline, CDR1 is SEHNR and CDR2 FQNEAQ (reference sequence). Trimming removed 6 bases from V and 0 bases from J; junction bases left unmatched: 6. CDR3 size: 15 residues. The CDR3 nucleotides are TGTGCCAGCAGTCTAGGACAGGTTAGCACAGATACGCAGTATTTT. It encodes CASSLGQVSTDTQYF. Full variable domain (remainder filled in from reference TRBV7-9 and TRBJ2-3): DTGVSQNPRHKITKRGQNVTFRCDPISEHNRLYWYRQTLGQGPEFLTYFQNEAQLEKSRLLSDRFSAERPKGSFSTLEIQRTEQGDSAMYLCASSLGQVSTDTQYFGPGTRLTVL.

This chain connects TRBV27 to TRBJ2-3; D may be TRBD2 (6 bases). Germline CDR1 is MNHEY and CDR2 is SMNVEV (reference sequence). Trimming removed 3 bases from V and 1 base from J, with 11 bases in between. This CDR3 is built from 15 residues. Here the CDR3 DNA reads TGTGCCAGCAGTTTCCTAGCGCTCGGCACAGATACGCAGTATTTT. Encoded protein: CASSFLALGTDTQYF.

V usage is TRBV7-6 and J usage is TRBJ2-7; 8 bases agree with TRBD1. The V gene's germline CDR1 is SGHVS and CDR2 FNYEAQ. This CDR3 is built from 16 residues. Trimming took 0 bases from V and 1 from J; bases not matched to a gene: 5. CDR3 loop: CASSLAPGQESYEQYF. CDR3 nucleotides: TGTGCCAGCAGCTTAGCACCGGGACAGGAGTCCTACGAGCAGTACTTC.

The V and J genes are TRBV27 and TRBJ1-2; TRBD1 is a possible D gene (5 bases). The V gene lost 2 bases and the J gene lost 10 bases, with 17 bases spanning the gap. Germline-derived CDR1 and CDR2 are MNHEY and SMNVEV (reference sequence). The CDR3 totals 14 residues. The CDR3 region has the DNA TGTGCCAGCAGTTTAATGCCTTGGGAGGGACTCTACACCTTC. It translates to CASSLMPWEGLYTF.

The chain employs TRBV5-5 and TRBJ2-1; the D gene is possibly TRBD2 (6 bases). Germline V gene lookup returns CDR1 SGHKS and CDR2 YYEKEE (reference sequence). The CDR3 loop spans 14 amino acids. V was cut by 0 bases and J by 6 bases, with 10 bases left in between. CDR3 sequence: CASSLGRGFNEQFF. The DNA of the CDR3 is TGTGCCAGCAGCTTGGGACGGGGGTTCAATGAGCAGTTCTTC.

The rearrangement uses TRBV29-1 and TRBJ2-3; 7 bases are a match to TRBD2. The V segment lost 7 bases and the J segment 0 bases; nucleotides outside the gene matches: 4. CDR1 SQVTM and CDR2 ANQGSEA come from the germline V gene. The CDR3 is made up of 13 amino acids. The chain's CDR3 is CSASGVSTDTQYF. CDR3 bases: TGCAGCGCCAGCGGGGTTAGCACAGATACGCAGTATTTT.

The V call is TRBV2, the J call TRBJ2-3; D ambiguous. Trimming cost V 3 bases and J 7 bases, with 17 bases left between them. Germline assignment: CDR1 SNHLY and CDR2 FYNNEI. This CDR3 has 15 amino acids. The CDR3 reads CASSDLAGSRNTQYF. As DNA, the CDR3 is TGTGCCAGCAGTGATTTGGCAGGATCCCGGAATACGCAGTATTTT.

CDR3 sequence reads: CASSSQGGILQPQHF. The CDR3 region has the DNA TGTGCCAGCAGTTCTCAGGGGGGTATTTTGCAGCCCCAGCATTTT. The chain links TRBV28 to TRBJ1-5; 7 nucleotides match TRBD1. Germline V gene data show CDR1 as MDHEN and CDR2 as SYDVKM. J lost 7 bases, V lost 4 bases, and 10 bases had no gene match. The CDR3 contains 15 residues.

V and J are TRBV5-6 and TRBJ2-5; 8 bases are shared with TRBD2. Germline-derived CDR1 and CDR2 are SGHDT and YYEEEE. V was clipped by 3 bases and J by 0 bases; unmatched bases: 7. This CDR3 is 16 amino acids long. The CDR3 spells CASSSPSGPYQETQYF. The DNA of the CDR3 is TGTGCCAGCAGCTCCCCTAGCGGGCCCTACCAAGAGACCCAGTACTTC.

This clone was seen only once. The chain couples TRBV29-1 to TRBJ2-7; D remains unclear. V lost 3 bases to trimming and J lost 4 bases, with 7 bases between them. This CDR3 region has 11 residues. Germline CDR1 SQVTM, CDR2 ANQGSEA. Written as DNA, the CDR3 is TGCAGCGTTGATGACAAATACGAGCAGTACTTC. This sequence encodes CSVDDKYEQYF.

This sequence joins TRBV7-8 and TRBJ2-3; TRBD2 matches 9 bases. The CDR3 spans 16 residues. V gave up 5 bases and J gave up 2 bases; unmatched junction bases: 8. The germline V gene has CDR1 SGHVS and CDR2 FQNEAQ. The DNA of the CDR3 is TGTGCCAGCAGCAGGGGGACTAGCAGTTTCACAGATACGCAGTATTTT. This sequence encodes CASSRGTSSFTDTQYF.

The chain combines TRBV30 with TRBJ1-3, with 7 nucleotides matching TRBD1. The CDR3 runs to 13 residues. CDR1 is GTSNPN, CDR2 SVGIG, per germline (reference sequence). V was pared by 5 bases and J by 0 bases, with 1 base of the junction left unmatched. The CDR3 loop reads CAWGQVSGNTIYF. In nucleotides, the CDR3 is TGTGCCTGGGGACAGGTCTCTGGAAACACCATATATTTT.

The CDR3 is CASRGTSENTGELFF. DNA of the CDR3: TGCGCCAGCAGGGGGACTAGTGAGAACACCGGGGAGCTGTTTTTT. The chain employs TRBV5-1 and TRBJ2-2; 8 bases fit TRBD2. The germline V gene has CDR1 SGHRS and CDR2 YFSETQ. CDR3 size: 15 residues. Trimming at V came to 5 bases and at J to 1 base, leaving 4 bases not matched to a gene.

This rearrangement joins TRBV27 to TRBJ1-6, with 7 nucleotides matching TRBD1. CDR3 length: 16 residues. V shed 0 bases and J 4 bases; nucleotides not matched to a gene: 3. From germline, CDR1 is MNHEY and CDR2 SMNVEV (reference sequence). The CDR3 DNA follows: TGTGCCAGCAGTTTATCGGCAGGGGGGTATAATTCACCCCTCCACTTT. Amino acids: CASSLSAGGYNSPLHF.